These T cell receptor beta chains were read from a single sample in a study of regulatory T cells in long-lasting Graves disease. Each CDR3 protein gets one entry after TCRdb re-called the multiplex PCR reads with MiXCR. The repertoire has over 500,000 distinct CDR3 sequences, about 16% of them found once; the top ten carry around 12%. Separately, the same data were catalogued under a study of T cells in Graves' hyperthyroidism and ophthalmopathy.

This specimen consisted of peripheral blood mononuclear cells (PBMCs), obtained at new diagnosis, from a patient treated with antithyroid drugs. The source is a young man with Graves disease. CDR3s include the opening cysteine and the closing phenylalanine or tryptophan.

J: TRBJ2-7; V: TRBV28; CDR3: CASSPRTGLGEQYF
J: TRBJ2-1; V: TRBV6-1; CDR3: CASTGTGAYNEQFF
J: TRBJ2-2; V: TRBV12-3/TRBV12-4; CDR3: CASSFSGELFF
J: TRBJ2-5; V: TRBV4-1; CDR3: CASSQGSRAQETQYF
J: TRBJ2-7; V: TRBV4-1; CDR3: CASSQGLLKPTYEQYF
J: TRBJ2-7; V: TRBV6-2/TRBV6-3; CDR3: CASSYVRGRREQYF
J: TRBJ1-1; V: TRBV29-1; CDR3: CSVEGQGVNTEAFF
J: TRBJ2-1; V: TRBV20-1; CDR3: CSARSVRGQFF
J: TRBJ2-2; V: TRBV3-1; CDR3: CASSQGAPWAAGELFF
J: TRBJ2-4; V: TRBV20-1; CDR3: CSASARRQIAKNIQYF
J: TRBJ2-3; V: TRBV28; CDR3: CASRYREGADTQYF
J: TRBJ2-3; V: TRBV2; CDR3: CASSSWGEQGTDTQYF
J: TRBJ2-7; V: TRBV12-3/TRBV12-4; CDR3: CASSFRWDDGSEQYF
J: TRBJ1-5; V: TRBV6-1; CDR3: CASSFGQFQTGNQPQHF
J: TRBJ2-3; V: TRBV5-4; CDR3: CASSGLAGGSTDTQYF
J: TRBJ2-1; V: TRBV7-9; CDR3: CASSLPFGSGRTNEQFF
J: TRBJ1-6; V: TRBV7-2; CDR3: CASSQGTGEGSPLHF
J: TRBJ2-1; V: TRBV20-1; CDR3: CSARGDGAYNEQFF
J: TRBJ2-5; V: TRBV7-3; CDR3: CASTSWGEETQYF
J: TRBJ2-1; V: TRBV20-1; CDR3: CSARRPGTANNEQFF
J: TRBJ1-5; V: TRBV19; CDR3: CASGGTGSQPQHF
J: TRBJ2-3; V: TRBV12-3/TRBV12-4; CDR3: CASSWGGTDTQYF
J: TRBJ1-4; V: TRBV27; CDR3: CASSSSGTGIGTNEKLFF